The table lists the clone carrying this TCR beta chain with a count of one. Its antigen remains unknown. This record comes from a study of memory CD4+ T cells and cytomegalovirus serostatus. Germline V gene lookup returns CDR1 SEHNR and CDR2 FQNEAQ (reference sequence). The CDR3 extends over 14 amino acids. The V end lost 3 bases, the J end lost 1 base, and 6 bases lay between the germline ends. Study-level findings and limits: Each of around 69 CMV-associated TCRbeta sequences occurred in one to five individuals.

Sequenced by immunoSEQ multiplex PCR; TCRdb stores in-frame clones only, minus some. The profile shows approximately 60,000 clones, about 81% of them singletons. The sort gate was single viable CD3+CD4+CD8-CD45RO+ cells for memory CD4+ T cells. Sequenced input: memory CD4+ T cells from blood. The TCR comes from an adult in good health and CMV-seronegative. The chain recombines TRBV7-9 with TRBJ2-2; D is undetermined. CDR3 nucleotide sequence: TGTGCCAGCAGCTTCAAGGGGAACACCGGGGAGCTGTTTTTT. Translating it yields CASSFKGNTGELFF. Together with reference TRBV7-9 and TRBJ2-2, the CDR3 gives the full variable domain: DTGVSQNPRHKITKRGQNVTFRCDPISEHNRLYWYRQTLGQGPEFLTYFQNEAQLEKSRLLSDRFSAERPKGSFSTLEIQRTEQGDSAMYLCASSFKGNTGELFFGEGSRLTVL.